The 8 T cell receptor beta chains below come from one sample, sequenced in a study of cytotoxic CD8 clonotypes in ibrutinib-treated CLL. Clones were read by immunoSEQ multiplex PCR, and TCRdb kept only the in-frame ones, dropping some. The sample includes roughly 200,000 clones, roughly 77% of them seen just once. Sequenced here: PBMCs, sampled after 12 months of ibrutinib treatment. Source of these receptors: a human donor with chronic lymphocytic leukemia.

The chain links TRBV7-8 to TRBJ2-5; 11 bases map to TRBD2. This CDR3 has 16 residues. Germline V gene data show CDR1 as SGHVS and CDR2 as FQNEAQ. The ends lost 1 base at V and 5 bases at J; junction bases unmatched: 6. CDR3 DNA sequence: TGTGCCAGCAGCTTAGGAGGGCTAGCGGGGGGCGAGACCCAGTACTTC. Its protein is CASSLGGLAGGETQYF.

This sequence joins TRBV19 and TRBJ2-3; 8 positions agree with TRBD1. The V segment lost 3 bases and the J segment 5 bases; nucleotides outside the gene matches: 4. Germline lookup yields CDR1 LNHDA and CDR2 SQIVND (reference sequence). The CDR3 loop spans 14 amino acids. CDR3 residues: CASSMDRVEDTQYF. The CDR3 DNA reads TGTGCCAGTAGTATGGACAGGGTCGAAGATACGCAGTATTTT.

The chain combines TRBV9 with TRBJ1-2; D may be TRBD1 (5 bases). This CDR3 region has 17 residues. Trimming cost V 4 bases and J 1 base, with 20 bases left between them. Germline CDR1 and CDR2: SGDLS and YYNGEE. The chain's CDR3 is CASSPRRLGDYNYGYTF. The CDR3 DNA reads TGTGCCAGCAGCCCTCGACGATTAGGGGACTATAACTATGGCTACACCTTC.

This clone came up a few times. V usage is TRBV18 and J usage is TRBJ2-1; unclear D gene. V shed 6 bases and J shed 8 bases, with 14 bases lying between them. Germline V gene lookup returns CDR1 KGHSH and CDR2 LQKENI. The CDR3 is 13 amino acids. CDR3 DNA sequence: TGTGCCAGCTCTCCCCCCGGGTTAGATGAGCAGTTCTTC. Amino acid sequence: CASSPPGLDEQFF. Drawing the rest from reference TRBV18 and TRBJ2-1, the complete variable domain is NAGVMQNPRHLVRRRGQEARLRCSPMKGHSHVYWYRQLPEEGLKFMVYLQKENIIDESGMPKERFSAEFPKEGPSILRIQQVVRGDSAAYFCASSPPGLDEQFFGPGTRLTVL.

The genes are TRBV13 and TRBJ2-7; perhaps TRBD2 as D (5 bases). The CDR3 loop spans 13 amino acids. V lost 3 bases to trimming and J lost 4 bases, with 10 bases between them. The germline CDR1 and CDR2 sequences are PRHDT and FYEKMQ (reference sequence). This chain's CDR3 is CASSFPRRYEQYF. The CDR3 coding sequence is TGTGCCAGCAGCTTCCCGAGGAGGTACGAGCAGTACTTC. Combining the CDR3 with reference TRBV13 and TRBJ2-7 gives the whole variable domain AAGVIQSPRHLIKEKRETATLKCYPIPRHDTVYWYQQGPGQDPQFLISFYEKMQSDKGSIPDRFSAQQFSDYHSELNMSSLELGDSALYFCASSFPRRYEQYFGPGTRLTVT.

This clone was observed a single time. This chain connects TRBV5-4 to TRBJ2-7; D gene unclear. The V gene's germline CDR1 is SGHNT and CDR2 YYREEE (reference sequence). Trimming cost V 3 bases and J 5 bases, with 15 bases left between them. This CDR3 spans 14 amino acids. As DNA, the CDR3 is TGTGCCAGCAGCTCCTCTGGGATTCACCACGAGCAGTACTTC. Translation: CASSSSGIHHEQYF.

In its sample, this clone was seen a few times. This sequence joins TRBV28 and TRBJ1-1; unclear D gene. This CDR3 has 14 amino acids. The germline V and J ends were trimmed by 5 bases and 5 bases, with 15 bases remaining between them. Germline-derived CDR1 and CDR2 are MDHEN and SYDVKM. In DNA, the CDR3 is TGTGCCAGCAGTCTAAACCAAGGGCGAACTGAAGCTTTCTTT. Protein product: CASSLNQGRTEAFF.

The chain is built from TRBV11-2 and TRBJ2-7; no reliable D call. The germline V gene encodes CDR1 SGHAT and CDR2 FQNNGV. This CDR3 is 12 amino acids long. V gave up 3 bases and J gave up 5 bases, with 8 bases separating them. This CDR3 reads CASSFRIHEQYF. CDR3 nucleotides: TGTGCCAGCAGCTTCAGAATCCACGAGCAGTACTTC.